These T cell receptor beta chains were read from a single sample in a study of identical twins. TCRdb reanalysed the 5' RACE reads using MiXCR and keeps one entry per CDR3 protein. This table holds about 690,000 distinct CDR3 sequences, 21% found once. The sample was also reused in another study, on T cells expressing NK-cell markers.

Specimen: PBMCs. The receptors stem from a woman under 30 in good health. The CDR3 runs from the conserved cysteine through the conserved F or W. The D gene is left open where the match is weak. The size entry is marked missing in some rows and otherwise reads once, few, many or a size class.

j_gene | d_gene | v_gene | abundance | CDR3nt | CDR3aa
TRBJ2-5 | . | TRBV12-3/TRBV12-4 | . | TGTGCCAGCAGTTTACGTTGGCAAGAGACCCAGTACTTC | CASSLRWQETQYF
TRBJ2-3 | . | TRBV12-3/TRBV12-4 | . | TGTGCCAGCAGTTTGTCGGGTTACGGCACAGATACGCAGTATTTT | CASSLSGYGTDTQYF
TRBJ1-2 | TRBD1 | TRBV12-3/TRBV12-4 | . | TGTGCCAGCAGTTTTCACAGGGGGCTGAGGGGCTACACCTTC | CASSFHRGLRGYTF
TRBJ2-1 | TRBD1 | TRBV28 | few | TGTGCCAGCGAGACCAGGGGGCTACTCAATGAGCAGTTCTTC | CASETRGLLNEQFF
TRBJ2-2 | TRBD2 | TRBV12-3/TRBV12-4 | . | TGTGCCAGCAGAACCCGGGGGGGGGCGAACACCGGGGAGCTGTTTTTT | CASRTRGGANTGELFF
TRBJ1-5 | . | TRBV15 | . | TGTGCCACCAGCAGAGATCATCTCTATAGCAATCAGCCCCAGCATTTT | CATSRDHLYSNQPQHF
TRBJ2-7 | . | TRBV25-1 | few | TGTGCCAGCAGTGAAGGAGGGGTGGACTACTACGAGCAGTACTTC | CASSEGGVDYYEQYF
TRBJ2-1 | . | TRBV20-1 | . | TGCAGTGCTAAGAAAACAGGGAGATTAGGCAATGAGCAGTTCTTC | CSAKKTGRLGNEQFF
TRBJ2-3 | . | TRBV29-1 | . | TGCAGCGTGTTCTCGGTGGATACGCAGTATTTT | CSVFSVDTQYF
TRBJ2-7 | . | TRBV20-1 | many | TGCAGTGCCCTCAACGAGGGTAGCGGCCCTCCCAAGCAGTACTTC | CSALNEGSGPPKQYF
TRBJ2-7 | TRBD1 | TRBV20-1 | many | TGCAGTGCCACGAGTTTAACGGGACAGGGGGCAGTCCACGAGCAGTACTTC | CSATSLTGQGAVHEQYF
TRBJ2-7 | TRBD1 | TRBV5-4 | . | TGTGCCAGCAGCTGGGACAGAACCCGCTCCTACGAGCAGTACTTC | CASSWDRTRSYEQYF
TRBJ2-1 | TRBD2 | TRBV30 | . | TGTGCCTGGAGTGTCTTCATAGCGGGAGGGTCCTACAATGAGCAGTTCTTC | CAWSVFIAGGSYNEQFF
TRBJ2-5 | TRBD1 | TRBV20-1 | . | TGCAGTGCTCCCCGGGACAGCCAGACCCAGTACTTC | CSAPRDSQTQYF
TRBJ2-2 | TRBD1 | TRBV29-1 | . | TGCAGCGTTGAACAGGGGGCAGGCGGGGAGCTGTTTTTT | CSVEQGAGGELFF
TRBJ2-3 | . | TRBV10-3 | few | TGTGCCATCAGTGAGTCCCGTGTCACAGATACGCAGTATTTT | CAISESRVTDTQYF
TRBJ2-7 | TRBD1 | TRBV20-1 | . | TGCAGTGCTCTAGACAGGGGCCTTGGCTACGAGCAGTACTTC | CSALDRGLGYEQYF
TRBJ2-5 | TRBD2 | TRBV6-1 | . | TGTGCCAGCAGTGCCGGACTAGCCCGAGAGACCCAGTACTTC | CASSAGLARETQYF
TRBJ2-7 | . | TRBV12-3/TRBV12-4 | many | TGTGCCAGCAGTAACTTGGCCGAGCAGTACTTC | CASSNLAEQYF
TRBJ2-3 | . | TRBV20-1 | . | TGCAGTGCACTTCCAGGGGTCACTACGCAGTATTTT | CSALPGVTTQYF
TRBJ2-5 | TRBD2 | TRBV10-3 | . | TGTGCCATCAGTGCGCCTAGCGGGAGAAGCGAGAAGACCCAGTACTTC | CAISAPSGRSEKTQYF
TRBJ1-1 | . | TRBV2 | once | TGTGCCAGCAGTGAAGCGAGCAGACTAAACACTGAAGCTTTCTTT | CASSEASRLNTEAFF
TRBJ2-1 | . | TRBV12-3/TRBV12-4 | . | TGTGCCAGCAGGGCGGACGCCCATGAGCAGTTCTTC | CASRADAHEQFF
TRBJ2-5 | . | TRBV5-1 | many | TGCGCCAGCAGCTTGCGAAGTAGCCGGGAGACCCAGTACTTC | CASSLRSSRETQYF
TRBJ2-5 | . | TRBV20-1 | few | TGCAGTGCTAGGGCCATGACAGGGCGGGGAGAGACCCAGTACTTC | CSARAMTGRGETQYF
TRBJ2-1 | TRBD1 | TRBV20-1 | few | TGCAGTGCCGCATCGGGACAGGTCTCCTACAATGAGCAGTTCTTC | CSAASGQVSYNEQFF
TRBJ2-2 | . | TRBV5-1 | few | TGCGCCAGCCAACCCGTGCTCGCCGGGGAGCTGTTTTTT | CASQPVLAGELFF
TRBJ2-3 | . | TRBV7-9 | . | TGTGCCAGCAGCTTAGCGGCTACGACAAGCACAGATACGCAGTATTTT | CASSLAATTSTDTQYF
TRBJ1-4 | . | TRBV12-3/TRBV12-4 | few | TGTGCCAGCAGTTTTTCCGATAATGAAAAACTGTTTTTT | CASSFSDNEKLFF
TRBJ2-1 | . | TRBV20-1 | many | TGCAGTGCTAGAGATCTGGGCGAGCAGTTCTTC | CSARDLGEQFF
TRBJ1-5 | . | TRBV20-1 | many | TGCAGTGCTGCCAGGAGCAATCAGCCCCAGCATTTT | CSAARSNQPQHF
TRBJ2-3 | TRBD2 | TRBV9 | . | TGTGCCAGCAGTGAGACTAGCGCCACAGATACGCAGTATTTT | CASSETSATDTQYF
TRBJ2-7 | TRBD2 | TRBV20-1 | many | TGCAGTGCTAGCGACACTAGCGGGAGCCGCGAGCAGTACTTC | CSASDTSGSREQYF
TRBJ2-1 | TRBD2 | TRBV9 | . | TGTGCCAGCACCCCACTAGCGGACTACAATGAGCAGTTCTTC | CASTPLADYNEQFF
TRBJ1-5 | . | TRBV6-2/TRBV6-3 | many | TGTGCCAGCAGTTACATGAGGGGCGGCAATCAGCCCCAGCATTTT | CASSYMRGGNQPQHF
TRBJ2-2 | . | TRBV20-1 | . | TGCAGTGCTAGAGATCCCGGGGGCTCGAACACCGGGGAGCTGTTTTTT | CSARDPGGSNTGELFF
TRBJ2-7 | TRBD1 | TRBV4-3 | many | TGCGCCAGCAGCCAAGGAGGGACAGGGTTCCACGAGCAGTACTTC | CASSQGGTGFHEQYF
TRBJ2-1 | . | TRBV12-3/TRBV12-4 | many | TGTGCCAGCAGCCCCTGGGATCCGACGTTGGATGAGCAGTTCTTC | CASSPWDPTLDEQFF
TRBJ1-4 | TRBD1 | TRBV20-1 | . | TGCAGTGCTAGAGGGCGGACAGGGTATGAAAAACTGTTTTTT | CSARGRTGYEKLFF
TRBJ1-4 | . | TRBV4-2 | many | TGTGCCAGCAGCCAAGAAAGGGGAGGGCCGGGTGAAAAACTGTTTTTT | CASSQERGGPGEKLFF
TRBJ1-2 | . | TRBV27 | few | TGTGCCAGCAGTTCGGCCGAGTATGGCTACACCTTC | CASSSAEYGYTF
TRBJ2-7 | TRBD2 | TRBV7-9 | few | TGTGCCAGCAGCGGACTAGCGGGGGCCACCTACGAGCAGTACTTC | CASSGLAGATYEQYF
TRBJ1-1 | TRBD1 | TRBV5-1 | many | TGCGCCAGCAGCTTCGGACAGGGGGCGCGAGACACTGAAGCTTTCTTT | CASSFGQGARDTEAFF
TRBJ1-5 | . | TRBV20-1 | . | TGCAGTGCTCAGGGGTCAGGTCAGCCCCAGCATTTT | CSAQGSGQPQHF
TRBJ2-7 | TRBD2 | TRBV6-2/TRBV6-3 | few | TGTGCCAGCAGTCCTTCCCTAGCGGGAGGGCTCTACGAGCAGTACTTC | CASSPSLAGGLYEQYF
TRBJ1-3 | . | TRBV6-5 | . | TGTGCCAGCAGTTACTCAGCCCGCGGAAACACCATATATTTT | CASSYSARGNTIYF
TRBJ2-7 | . | TRBV19 | . | TGTGCCAGTAGCGGGACACTCCACGAGCAGTACTTC | CASSGTLHEQYF
TRBJ2-3 | . | TRBV20-1 | . | TGCAGTGCTGGAGGACACAGTAGGCAGTATTTT | CSAGGHSRQYF
TRBJ2-7 | . | TRBV7-9 | . | TGTGCCAGCAGCTTAAAGGGCAGGGGTTACGAGCAGTACTTC | CASSLKGRGYEQYF